These 32 T cell receptor beta chains were sequenced from one sample in a study of OX40 agonist ivuxolimab in advanced cancers. The protocol was immunoSEQ multiplex PCR, while the TCRdb copy is restricted to in-frame clones and leaves out a portion. The table lists tens of thousands of clones, about 83% of them singletons. The sequencing used CD4+ or CD8+ T cells sorted from blood, collected in a trial of the OX40 agonist ivuxolimab. The source of these receptors is an adult with an advanced solid tumor such as melanoma, head and neck, liver or kidney cancer.

This clone has a single count. The chain combines TRBV4-2 with TRBJ2-3; 10 bases are shared with TRBD1. There are 15 residues in the CDR3. Per the germline V gene, CDR1 is LGHNA and CDR2 is YNFKEQ. The V gene end was trimmed by 1 base and the J gene end by 4 bases; junction bases not matched to a gene: 2. The CDR3 sequence is CASSQVGTGADTQYF. CDR3 nucleotides: TGTGCCAGCAGCCAAGTCGGGACAGGGGCAGATACGCAGTATTTT.

The gene calls are TRBV5-4 and TRBJ2-5, with D possibly TRBD1 on 5 matching bases. The CDR3 is 13 amino acids. Between the trimmed V and J ends, which lost 0 bases and 6 bases, there was a span of 9 bases. The germline CDR1 and CDR2 sequences are SGHNT and YYREEE (reference sequence). Here the CDR3 reads CASSLEGPQTQYF. CDR3 sequence (DNA): TGTGCCAGCAGCTTGGAGGGGCCACAGACCCAGTACTTC. The entire variable domain, with the rest obtained from reference TRBV5-4 and TRBJ2-5, is as follows: ETGVTQSPTHLIKTRGQQVTLRCSSQSGHNTVSWYQQALGQGPQFIFQYYREEENGRGNFPPRFSGLQFPNYSSELNVNALELDDSALYLCASSLEGPQTQYFGPGTRLLVL.

The V and J genes are TRBV4-3 and TRBJ2-2; 11 bases are shared with TRBD2. This CDR3 has 19 residues. V lost 4 bases to trimming and J lost 3 bases; unmatched junction nucleotides: 13. Germline V gives CDR1 LGHNA, CDR2 YSLEER. CDR3 nucleotide sequence: TGCGCCAGCAGCCTGAAGGTGCTAACTAGCGGGGGTGACACCGGGGAGCTGTTTTTT. Amino acids: CASSLKVLTSGGDTGELFF.

The CDR3 region is CASSLGAPDTDTQYF. In nucleotides, the CDR3 is TGTGCCAGCAGCTTAGGGGCGCCAGACACAGATACGCAGTATTTT. The genes are TRBV11-2 and TRBJ2-3; D is unresolved. The CDR3 totals 15 residues. Trimming shortened V by 1 base and J by 2 bases, and 10 bases separated the two germline ends. Germline loops: CDR1 SGHAT, CDR2 FQNNGV.

This clone was seen once. The genes are TRBV5-1 and TRBJ2-1; 14 positions match TRBD2. The ends lost 7 bases at V and 0 bases at J; junction bases unmatched: 21. The length of the CDR3 is 22 residues. In germline, CDR1 is SGHRS, CDR2 YFSETQ. CDR3 loop: CASRPRFVWGLAGASSYNEQFF. The DNA for the CDR3 is TGCGCCAGCCGGCCACGTTTTGTATGGGGACTAGCGGGGGCTAGCTCCTACAATGAGCAGTTCTTC.

The chain carries TRBV19 and TRBJ2-2; D remains unclear. The CDR3 is 15 amino acids. Trimming took 5 bases from V and 3 from J, leaving 13 bases between them. Germline V gene lookup returns CDR1 LNHDA and CDR2 SQIVND (reference sequence). CDR3 protein: CASSFEPRDTGELFF. In DNA, the CDR3 is TGTGCCAGTAGTTTTGAGCCGCGCGACACCGGGGAGCTGTTTTTT.

This clone turned up a few times. The chain links TRBV15 to TRBJ1-2; TRBD1 matches at 7 bases. Per the germline V gene, CDR1 is LNHNV and CDR2 is YYDKDF (reference sequence). J lost 3 bases, V lost 10 bases, and 5 bases had no gene match. The CDR3 runs to 12 residues. CDR3 sequence reads: CASSGGYYGYTF. In DNA form, the CDR3 reads TGTGCCAGCTCAGGGGGTTACTATGGCTACACCTTC.

The chain joins TRBV2 to TRBJ2-7; 11 bases agree with TRBD1. The V segment lost 8 bases and the J segment 3 bases; nucleotides outside the gene matches: 12. Germline V gene lookup returns CDR1 SNHLY and CDR2 FYNNEI. This CDR3 has 16 amino acids. The CDR3 sequence is CASEAGPGQGGYEQYF. The CDR3 DNA reads TGTGCCAGCGAAGCTGGACCGGGACAGGGGGGCTACGAGCAGTACTTC.

The chain couples TRBV7-6 to TRBJ2-7; no reliable D call. The germline gives CDR1 SGHVS, CDR2 FNYEAQ. The CDR3 has 10 amino acids. The V gene lost 3 bases and the J gene lost 12 bases, with 9 bases spanning the gap. The CDR3 loop is CASSFSELYF. The CDR3 bases are TGTGCCAGCAGCTTTTCGGAGTTGTACTTC.

The chain combines TRBV6-5 with TRBJ1-1, with TRBD1 matching 7 bases. The CDR3 contains 15 residues. The V gene end was trimmed by 8 bases and the J gene end by 0 bases; junction bases not matched to a gene: 9. Germline loops: CDR1 MNHEY, CDR2 SVGAGI. Written as DNA, the CDR3 is TGTGCCAGCCGACGACAGGGAGTTATGAACACTGAAGCTTTCTTT. Protein: CASRRQGVMNTEAFF.

The CDR3 DNA is TGTGCCAGCAGTAGGGACATCGTTCCCTACGAGCAGTACTTC. It encodes CASSRDIVPYEQYF. This chain uses TRBV6-5 with TRBJ2-7; TRBD1 might be the D (6 bases). Germline CDR1 reads MNHEY; CDR2 reads SVGAGI. The V end lost 5 bases, the J end lost 2 bases, and 13 bases lay between the germline ends. CDR3 length: 14 amino acids.

The rearrangement joins TRBV18 to TRBJ1-4; no clear D gene. The germline V and J ends were trimmed by 6 bases and 0 bases, with 11 bases remaining between them. Germline CDR1 KGHSH, CDR2 LQKENI. The CDR3 contains 15 residues. DNA for the CDR3: TGTGCCAGCTCCAAAAACAGTGCAACTAATGAAAAACTGTTTTTT. It encodes CASSKNSATNEKLFF.

This clone was seen only a few times. V is TRBV6-5 and J is TRBJ1-1, with D possibly matching TRBD1 (6 bases). V lost 4 bases, J lost 6 bases, and 21 bases lay in between. The CDR3 totals 16 residues. The germline V gene has CDR1 MNHEY and CDR2 SVGAGI. CDR3 region: CASSFGGGPRRPEAFF. CDR3 DNA: TGTGCCAGCAGTTTTGGTGGGGGCCCCAGGAGACCTGAAGCTTTCTTT.

V usage is TRBV2 and J usage is TRBJ2-5; 10 bases agree with TRBD2. The CDR3 covers 16 residues. Germline V gene lookup returns CDR1 SNHLY and CDR2 FYNNEI. V shed 5 bases and J 2 bases; nucleotides not matched to a gene: 8. Here the CDR3 DNA reads TGTGCCAGCAGTTCAGGGCTAGCGGGGGAACAAGAGACCCAGTACTTC. As protein: CASSSGLAGEQETQYF.

This clone appeared a single time. For the CDR3, the DNA is TGTGCCAGCACAGATAATAGCTACGAGCAGTACTTC. This encodes CASTDNSYEQYF. This chain connects TRBV2 to TRBJ2-7; D gene unclear. Germline values: CDR1 SNHLY, CDR2 FYNNEI. The CDR3 sequence is 12 residues long. The V gene lost 7 bases and the J gene lost 3 bases, with 10 bases spanning the gap.

The gene calls are TRBV5-4 and TRBJ1-4; 9 nucleotides agree with TRBD1. There are 15 residues in the CDR3. Per the germline V gene, CDR1 is SGHNT and CDR2 is YYREEE (reference sequence). Unmatched junction bases numbered 5, after V lost 1 base and J lost 7 bases. This chain's CDR3 is CASSLMGQGGEKLFF. CDR3 coding DNA: TGTGCCAGCAGCTTGATGGGACAGGGAGGTGAAAAACTGTTTTTT.

The rearrangement uses TRBV6-6 and TRBJ2-7; D tentatively fits TRBD1 or TRBD2 (5 bases each). Germline loops: CDR1 MNHNY, CDR2 SVGAGI (reference sequence). This CDR3 has 15 amino acids. Trimming removed 4 bases from V and 1 base from J, with 14 bases in between. The CDR3 bases are TGTGCCAGCAGTTCGGACCCGGGACGGTCCTACGAGCAGTACTTC. Translated: CASSSDPGRSYEQYF.

The V and J genes are TRBV29-1 and TRBJ2-2; TRBD1 might be the D (6 bases). The CDR3 covers 13 residues. Trimming cost V 3 bases and J 2 bases, with 7 bases left between them. CDR1 is SQVTM, CDR2 ANQGSEA, per germline. CDR3 nucleotide sequence: TGCAGCGTTGACAGGGGAAACACCGGGGAGCTGTTTTTT. Translated, it gives CSVDRGNTGELFF.

V gene TRBV16 combines with J gene TRBJ1-2; 9 nucleotides align to TRBD1. The CDR3 covers 13 residues. The V gene end was trimmed by 2 bases and the J gene end by 5 bases; junction bases not matched to a gene: 0. The germline V gene has CDR1 KGHSY and CDR2 FQNENV. The CDR3 DNA reads as TGTGCCAGCAGCCAAGACAGGGGGTATGGCTACACCTTC. Residues: CASSQDRGYGYTF.

A few counts support this clone. The gene calls are TRBV27 and TRBJ2-1; D might be TRBD2 (6 bases). CDR3 length: 16 amino acids. Germline V lookup: CDR1 MNHEY, CDR2 SMNVEV (reference sequence). V was trimmed by 3 bases and J by 2 bases, leaving 14 bases between them. The CDR3 loop is CASSFHSGIPYNEQFF. Written as DNA, the CDR3 is TGTGCCAGCAGTTTTCATAGCGGAATCCCCTACAATGAGCAGTTCTTC.

The chain has TRBV29-1 and TRBJ2-1; 9 nucleotides align to TRBD2. Germline CDR1 reads SQVTM; CDR2 reads ANQGSEA. V gave up 0 bases and J gave up 8 bases; unmatched junction bases: 11. The CDR3 has 16 amino acids. The CDR3 bases are TGCAGCGTTGAAGATCGGTTTGCTAGCGGGATCGATGAGCAGTTCTTC. It yields the protein CSVEDRFASGIDEQFF.

This chain's CDR3 is CASSPPPGQGGKKLFF. The DNA of the CDR3 is TGTGCCAGCAGCCCACCCCCGGGACAGGGCGGAAAAAAACTGTTTTTT. This sequence joins TRBV5-4 and TRBJ1-4, with 9 bases identical to TRBD1. Losses at the gene ends were 4 bases for V and 9 bases for J; bases not matched to a gene: 13. CDR3 length equals 16 residues. Looked up from germline, CDR1 is SGHNT and CDR2 is YYREEE (reference sequence).

Turning to this clone: The junction differs from germline at one of its ends, possibly a read error. Here the CDR3 reads CASSQPGQTTEAFF. The CDR3 bases are TGCGCCAGCAGCCAACCCGGACAGACCACTGAAGCTTTCTTT. The chain carries TRBV5-4 and TRBJ1-1; D is possibly TRBD1 (6 bases). The germline V gene encodes CDR1 SGHNT and CDR2 YYREEE (reference sequence). This CDR3 region has 14 residues.

The V and J genes are TRBV4-3 and TRBJ1-6; perhaps TRBD1 as D (6 bases). The CDR3 loop spans 15 amino acids. V shed 2 bases and J shed 7 bases, with 12 bases lying between them. The germline CDR1 and CDR2 sequences are LGHNA and YSLEER. Here the CDR3 DNA reads TGCGCCAGCAGCCAATCGACTCAGGGGAATTCACCCCTCCACTTT. This translates into CASSQSTQGNSPLHF.

The V gene is TRBV28, the J gene TRBJ1-1; D gene unclear. With 2 bases removed from V and 5 bases from J, the gap between germline ends came to 6 bases. CDR1 MDHEN and CDR2 SYDVKM come from the germline V gene. This CDR3 has 12 amino acids. The CDR3 loop is CASSLRYTEAFF. DNA for the CDR3: TGTGCCAGCAGTTTAAGGTATACTGAAGCTTTCTTT.

The rearrangement joins TRBV9 to TRBJ1-3, with a tentative D call TRBD1 (6 bases). The ends were cut back, 3 bases at V and 2 bases at J, with 18 bases in the middle. The CDR3 is 17 amino acids. In germline, CDR1 is SGDLS, CDR2 YYNGEE. The CDR3 loop reads CASSERGTRYTGNTIYF. CDR3 coding DNA: TGTGCCAGCAGCGAACGGGGGACAAGGTACACTGGAAACACCATATATTTT.

This clone appeared a few times. This rearrangement joins TRBV7-2 to TRBJ1-3, with D possibly TRBD1 on 6 matching bases. The CDR3 runs 15 residues. From germline, CDR1 is SGHTA and CDR2 FQGNSA. Trimming took 5 bases from V and 0 from J, leaving 11 bases between them. DNA for the CDR3: TGTGCCAGCAGCCCGGACAGCTACTCTGGAAACACCATATATTTT. This gives the protein CASSPDSYSGNTIYF.

The rearrangement joins TRBV6-6 to TRBJ1-3, with a possible D match to TRBD1 (5 bases). Trimming shortened V by 2 bases and J by 4 bases, and 12 bases separated the two germline ends. Per the germline V gene, CDR1 is MNHNY and CDR2 is SVGAGI (reference sequence). The CDR3 extends over 15 amino acids. This chain's CDR3 is CASSYGAWGGNTIYF. CDR3 DNA: TGTGCCAGCAGTTACGGCGCGTGGGGGGGAAACACCATATATTTT.

V is TRBV6-5 and J is TRBJ1-3, with TRBD1 as a possible D gene (6 bases). The CDR3 runs 13 residues. The V and J ends lost 7 bases and 2 bases respectively, with 9 bases between them. Germline assignment: CDR1 MNHEY and CDR2 SVGAGI. CDR3 loop: CASTNRAGNTIYF. The CDR3 nucleotides are TGTGCCAGCACGAACAGGGCTGGAAACACCATATATTTT.

The chain links TRBV6-5 to TRBJ2-4; D remains ambiguous. Trimming removed 3 bases from V and 8 bases from J, with 14 bases in between. The CDR3 totals 14 residues. CDR1 and CDR2 (germline): MNHEY, SVGAGI. The CDR3 region has the DNA TGTGCCAGCAGTTATGCCGACTCCAGCGACATTCAGTACTTC. Its protein is CASSYADSSDIQYF.

The chain recombines TRBV7-2 with TRBJ2-5; TRBD2 aligns across 13 bases. The germline V gene encodes CDR1 SGHTA and CDR2 FQGNSA. CDR3 size: 15 residues. The V and J ends lost 5 bases and 5 bases, in that order; junction bases with no gene match: 5. CDR3 sequence reads: CASSRTSGGGETQYF. CDR3 DNA sequence: TGTGCCAGCAGCCGGACTAGCGGGGGTGGGGAGACCCAGTACTTC.

The chain couples TRBV19 to TRBJ1-5; D is unresolved. This CDR3 spans 13 amino acids. Trimming stripped 10 bases from V and 4 bases from J, with 14 bases between. Germline V gene lookup returns CDR1 LNHDA and CDR2 SQIVND (reference sequence). The CDR3 DNA is TGTGCCACATCCCCGGACTTAAATCAGCCCCAGCATTTT. Encoded protein: CATSPDLNQPQHF.